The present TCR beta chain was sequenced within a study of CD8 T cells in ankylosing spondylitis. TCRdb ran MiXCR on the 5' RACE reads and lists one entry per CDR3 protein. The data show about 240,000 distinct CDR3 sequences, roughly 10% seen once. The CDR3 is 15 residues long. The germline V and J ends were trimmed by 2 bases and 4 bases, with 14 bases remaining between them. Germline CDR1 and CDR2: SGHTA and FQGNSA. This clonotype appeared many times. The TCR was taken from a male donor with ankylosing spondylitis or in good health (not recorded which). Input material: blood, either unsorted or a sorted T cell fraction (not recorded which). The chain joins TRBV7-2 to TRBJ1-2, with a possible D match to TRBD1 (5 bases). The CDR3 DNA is TGTGCCAGCAGCTTATCAGGGTTTGGTACCTATGGCTACACCTTC. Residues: CASSLSGFGTYGYTF.